A single T cell receptor (beta chain) is shown here with its context. Its antigen is not identified. These data are taken from a study of PD-1 blockade in mismatch repair-deficient tumors. Study-wide context: Patients had around 11 mismatch repair-deficient cancer types and were previously treated and progressing.

Findings and limits, study-wide: Rapid post-treatment expansion, then contraction, generally preceding radiologic response, marked tumor-resident clones.

CDR3 size: 17 residues. V shed 7 bases, J shed 6 bases, and the junction held 19 bases outside the gene matches. Germline values: CDR1 LNHDA, CDR2 SQIVND (reference sequence). Every patient had mismatch repair deficiency by PCR or immunohistochemistry. Three pembrolizumab responders had their TCRs sequenced. The table came from immunoSEQ multiplex PCR; TCRdb's copy has only in-frame clones and leaves some out. The data contain about 51,000 clones, about 80% of them singletons. J is TRBJ2-3 and V is TRBV19; 7 positions agree with TRBD2. This clonotype originated in an adult with mismatch repair-deficient cancer. This specimen was peripheral blood, taken 4 weeks after starting pembrolizumab. This CDR3 is CASKEVGGGPDLDTQYF. CDR3 nucleotide sequence: TGTGCCAGTAAAGAGGTCGGGGGAGGGCCGGACTTGGATACGCAGTATTTT.